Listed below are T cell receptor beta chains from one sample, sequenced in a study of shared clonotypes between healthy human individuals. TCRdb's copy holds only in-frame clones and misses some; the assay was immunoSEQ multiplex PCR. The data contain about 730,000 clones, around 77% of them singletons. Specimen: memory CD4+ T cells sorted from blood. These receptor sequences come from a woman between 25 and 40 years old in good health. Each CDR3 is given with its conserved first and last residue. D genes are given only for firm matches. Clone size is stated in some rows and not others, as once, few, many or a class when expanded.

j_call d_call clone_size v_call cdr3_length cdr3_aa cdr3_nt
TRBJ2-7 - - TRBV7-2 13 CASSRRQAYEQYF TGTGCCAGCAGCCGGAGACAGGCCTACGAGCAGTACTTC
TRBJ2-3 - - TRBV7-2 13 CASSPLEADTQYF TGTGCCAGCAGCCCGTTGGAGGCAGATACGCAGTATTTT
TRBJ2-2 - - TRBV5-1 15 CASSPRNTNTGELFF TGCGCCAGCAGCCCCCGGAACACAAACACCGGGGAGCTGTTTTTT
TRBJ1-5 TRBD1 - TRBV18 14 CASSRGDRDQPQHF TGTGCCAGCTCACGAGGGGACAGGGATCAGCCCCAGCATTTT
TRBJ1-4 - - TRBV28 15 CASSPPTSNNEKLFF TGTGCCAGCAGTCCACCGACCAGCAATAATGAAAAACTGTTTTTT
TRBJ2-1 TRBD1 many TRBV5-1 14 CASSLGTGIGEQFF TGCGCCAGCAGCTTAGGGACAGGGATCGGTGAGCAGTTCTTC
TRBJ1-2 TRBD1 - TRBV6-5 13 CASSQDDRVGYTF TGTGCCAGCAGTCAGGACGACAGGGTTGGCTACACCTTC
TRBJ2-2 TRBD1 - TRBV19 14 CASRGQGGTGELFF TGTGCCAGTAGAGGACAGGGGGGGACCGGGGAGCTGTTTTTT
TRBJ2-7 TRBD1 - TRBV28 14 CASSNRQGNYEQYF TGTGCCAGCAGTAACAGACAGGGGAACTACGAGCAGTACTTC
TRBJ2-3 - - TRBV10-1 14 CASSGQGGTDTQYF TGCGCCAGCAGTGGCCAGGGAGGCACAGATACGCAGTATTTT
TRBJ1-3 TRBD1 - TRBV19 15 CASSLQGADGNTIYF TGTGCCAGTAGTTTACAGGGGGCGGACGGAAACACCATATATTTT
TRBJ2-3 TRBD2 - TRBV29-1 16 CSATPAGVYFGDTQYF TGCAGCGCTACCCCGGCGGGAGTCTACTTTGGAGATACGCAGTATTTT
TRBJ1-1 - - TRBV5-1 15 CASSLASGSNTEAFF TGCGCCAGCAGCTTGGCCTCTGGCTCGAACACTGAAGCTTTCTTT
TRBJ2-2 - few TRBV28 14 CASSPGQNTGELFF TGTGCCAGCAGTCCGGGACAGAACACCGGGGAGCTGTTTTTT
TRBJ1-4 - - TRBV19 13 CASSRAVLEKLFF TGTGCCAGTAGTCGGGCAGTCCTTGAAAAACTGTTTTTT
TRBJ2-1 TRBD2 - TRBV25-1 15 CASTGAGEGRNEQFF TGTGCCAGCACCGGAGCGGGGGAGGGCCGGAATGAGCAGTTCTTC
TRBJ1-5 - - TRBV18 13 CASSPLEGQPQHF TGTGCCAGCTCACCGTTGGAGGGCCAGCCCCAGCATTTT
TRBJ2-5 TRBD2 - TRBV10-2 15 CASSRGGRALETQYF TGCGCCAGCAGTAGAGGCGGGAGGGCTTTGGAGACCCAGTACTTC
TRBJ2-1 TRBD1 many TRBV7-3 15 CASSQDRGDYNEQFF TGTGCCAGCAGCCAGGACAGGGGGGACTACAATGAGCAGTTCTTC
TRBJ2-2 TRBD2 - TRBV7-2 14 CASSSGGNTGELFF TGTGCCAGCAGCAGCGGGGGCAACACCGGGGAGCTGTTTTTT
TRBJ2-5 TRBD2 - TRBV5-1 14 CASSPGLVGETQYF TGCGCCAGCAGCCCTGGACTAGTAGGGGAGACCCAGTACTTC
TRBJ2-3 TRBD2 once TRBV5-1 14 CASRSASGLDTQYF TGCGCCAGCAGGTCGGCTAGCGGGTTAGATACGCAGTATTTT
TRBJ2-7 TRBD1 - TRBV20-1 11 CSAGTDYEQYF TGCAGTGCTGGGACAGATTACGAGCAGTACTTC
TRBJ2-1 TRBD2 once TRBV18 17 CASSPSASGRALWEQFF TGTGCCAGCTCACCCTCAGCTAGCGGGAGGGCCTTGTGGGAGCAGTTCTTC
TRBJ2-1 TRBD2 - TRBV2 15 CASSGGTRGYNEQFF TGTGCCAGCAGTGGGGGGACTAGGGGCTACAATGAGCAGTTCTTC
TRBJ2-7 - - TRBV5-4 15 CASSRDGDSSYEQYF TGTGCCAGCAGCCGGGACGGCGATAGCTCCTACGAGCAGTACTTC
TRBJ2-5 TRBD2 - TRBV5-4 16 CASSWTSGRLGETQYF TGTGCCAGCAGCTGGACTAGCGGGAGATTGGGAGAGACCCAGTACTTC
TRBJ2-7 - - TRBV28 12 CASSFGVYEQYF TGTGCCAGCAGTTTTGGAGTCTACGAGCAGTACTTC
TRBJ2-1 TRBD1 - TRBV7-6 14 CASSKQGALSEQFF TGTGCCAGCAGCAAACAGGGGGCGCTTTCTGAGCAGTTCTTC
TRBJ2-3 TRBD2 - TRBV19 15 CASSAGTRGVDTQYF TGTGCCAGTAGTGCGGGGACTAGGGGTGTGGATACGCAGTATTTT
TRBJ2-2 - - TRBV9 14 CASSVQGNTGELFF TGTGCCAGCAGCGTCCAGGGAAACACCGGGGAGCTGTTTTTT
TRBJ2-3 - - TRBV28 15 CASSPARGHTDTQYF TGTGCCAGCAGTCCAGCTCGCGGACACACAGATACGCAGTATTTT
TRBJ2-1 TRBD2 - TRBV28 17 CASSPPQLAPSYNEQFF TGTGCCAGCAGCCCGCCCCAACTAGCGCCCTCCTACAATGAGCAGTTCTTC
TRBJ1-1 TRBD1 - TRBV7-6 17 CASSLAATGVGNTEAFF TGTGCCAGCAGCTTAGCGGCCACAGGGGTTGGGAACACTGAAGCTTTCTTT